The 20 T cell receptor beta chains presented below share a single source sample, sequenced in a study of T cells in localized non-small cell lung cancer. The data were produced by immunoSEQ multiplex PCR, yet TCRdb's version contains in-frame clones alone and is incomplete. The sample comprises 50,000 to 75,000 clones, 70% to 90% of which are singletons, and approximately 22% rests with the top ten. The sample consisted of peripheral blood, taken before any cancer treatment. The receptors come from a man between 35 and 75 years old with stage I squamous cell lung carcinoma.

The chain recombines TRBV5-4 with TRBJ1-3, with D unresolved. Deletions cut 4 bases from V and 4 bases from J, with 6 bases between. CDR3 length: 12 residues. Germline V gives CDR1 SGHNT, CDR2 YYREEE (reference sequence). As DNA, the CDR3 is TGTGCCAGCAGCGGGAGCGGAAACACCATATATTTT. It translates to CASSGSGNTIYF.

V usage is TRBV28 and J usage is TRBJ2-3, with 8 bases fitting TRBD2. Germline CDR1 MDHEN, CDR2 SYDVKM. The CDR3 runs 15 residues. The J segment lost 4 bases and the V segment lost 5 bases, leaving 8 bases of the junction unmatched. CDR3 nucleotides: TGTGCCAGCAGTGCGCCGGGACTAGGCGCAGATACGCAGTATTTT. This gives the protein CASSAPGLGADTQYF.

The chain recombines TRBV7-8 with TRBJ2-7; 9 bases map to TRBD2. CDR3 length: 18 residues. The junction had 18 bases not matched to a gene; V was cut back by 5 bases and J by 4 bases. The V gene's germline CDR1 is SGHVS and CDR2 FQNEAQ. The CDR3 DNA is TGTGCCAGCAGCCTCCTCGAGGGGCTAGCGGGGTTCAGATACGAGCAGTACTTC. Protein product: CASSLLEGLAGFRYEQYF.

The CDR3 loop reads CASSLGTSREQYF. CDR3 DNA sequence: TGCGCCAGCAGCCTGGGGACCTCGAGGGAACAGTACTTC. The rearrangement uses TRBV4-3 and TRBJ2-7, with D possibly being TRBD1 or TRBD2 (5 bases each). V was clipped by 4 bases and J by 10 bases, with 17 bases between them. CDR3 length: 13 residues. Germline lookup yields CDR1 LGHNA and CDR2 YSLEER.

The chain recombines TRBV9 with TRBJ2-1; D possibly corresponds to TRBD2 (6 bases). Germline V gene lookup returns CDR1 SGDLS and CDR2 YYNGEE. This CDR3 contains 14 residues. Trimming took off 0 bases at V and 3 bases at J, with 7 bases between the two ends. CDR3 amino acids: CASSVGGNYNEQFF. DNA of the CDR3: TGTGCCAGCAGCGTAGGCGGGAACTACAATGAGCAGTTCTTC. Based on the CDR3 plus reference TRBV9 and TRBJ2-1, the full variable domain is DSGVTQTPKHLITATGQRVTLRCSPRSGDLSVYWYQQSLDQGLQFLIQYYNGEERAKGNILERFSAQQFPDLHSELNLSSLELGDSALYFCASSVGGNYNEQFFGPGTRLTVL.

The V call is TRBV2, the J call TRBJ2-5, with unresolved D. The CDR3 has 15 amino acids. Germline V CDR1 and CDR2: SNHLY, FYNNEI. V lost 6 bases, J lost 5 bases, and 19 bases lay in between. The CDR3 DNA reads as TGTGCCAGCAGGGCATCTTGGGGTCTAGGGGAGACCCAGTACTTC. Translating gives CASRASWGLGETQYF.

The chain has TRBV28 and TRBJ1-2; D is uncertain. Trimming removed 3 bases at V and 2 bases at J, with 16 bases between. Germline CDR1 MDHEN, CDR2 SYDVKM. The CDR3 totals 16 residues. CDR3 nucleotides: TGTGCCAGCAGTTTGGCTATCTCCGGACGCAACTATGGCTACACCTTC. It specifies CASSLAISGRNYGYTF.

This clone was detected ten times or more. V is TRBV7-2 and J is TRBJ2-7, with TRBD2 matching 7 bases. The length of the CDR3 is 16 residues. Germline values: CDR1 SGHTA, CDR2 FQGNSA. Germline trimming cut 5 bases from V and 2 bases from J; bases unmatched to any gene: 12. In DNA, the CDR3 is TGTGCCAGCAGCCCAACAGATTCAGCGGGGACCTACGAGCAGTACTTC. It yields the protein CASSPTDSAGTYEQYF.

The chain joins TRBV6-5 to TRBJ2-3; 8 positions agree with TRBD2. The CDR3 totals 14 residues. The J segment lost 4 bases and the V segment lost 6 bases, leaving 6 bases of the junction unmatched. Germline CDR1 MNHEY, CDR2 SVGAGI. The CDR3 spells CASRPGLEADTQYF. The CDR3 DNA reads as TGTGCCAGCAGGCCGGGACTAGAAGCAGATACGCAGTATTTT.

The chain combines TRBV4-2 with TRBJ2-1; 12 nucleotides agree with TRBD2. The CDR3 contains 18 residues. Per the germline V gene, CDR1 is LGHNA and CDR2 is YNFKEQ. J was trimmed by 5 bases and V by 1 base; bases with no gene match: 9. CDR3 nucleotides: TGTGCCAGCAGCCAAGTGGGCCTAGGGACTAGCGGGCACAATGAGCAGTTCTTC. Its translation: CASSQVGLGTSGHNEQFF.

This chain links TRBV19 with TRBJ2-7, with TRBD1 matching over 11 bases. Germline assignment: CDR1 LNHDA and CDR2 SQIVND (reference sequence). The CDR3 spans 13 residues. V trimming: 9 bases; J trimming: 5 bases; junction bases outside the gene matches: 6. CDR3 protein: CASRGQGGDEQYF. In DNA, the CDR3 is TGTGCCAGCAGGGGACAGGGGGGCGACGAGCAGTACTTC.

This clone was seen only once. V gene TRBV4-2 combines with J gene TRBJ2-5; TRBD1 aligns across 8 bases. Losses at the gene ends were 1 base for V and 5 bases for J; bases not matched to a gene: 6. Germline V CDR1 and CDR2: LGHNA, YNFKEQ. The CDR3 is made up of 15 amino acids. CDR3 nucleotides: TGTGCCAGCAGCCAAGGACAGGGGCTGGAGGAGACCCAGTACTTC. It yields the protein CASSQGQGLEETQYF.

The chain uses TRBV27 and TRBJ2-1, with 7 bases matching TRBD2. V shed 6 bases, J shed 0 bases, and the junction held 5 bases outside the gene matches. Germline values: CDR1 MNHEY, CDR2 SMNVEV (reference sequence). The CDR3 covers 15 residues. The CDR3 reads CASRSAGSSYNEQFF. The CDR3 DNA follows: TGTGCCAGCAGGTCAGCGGGGAGCTCCTACAATGAGCAGTTCTTC.

The V gene is TRBV6-5, the J gene TRBJ1-2; perhaps TRBD1 as D (6 bases). Germline V gene sequence: CDR1 MNHEY, CDR2 SVGAGI. The CDR3 sequence is 15 residues long. V lost 6 bases, J lost 6 bases, and 20 bases lay in between. The CDR3 region is CASSPAGVRGDGYTF. Here the CDR3 DNA reads TGTGCCAGCAGCCCCGCAGGGGTTCGAGGTGATGGCTACACCTTC.

The V gene is TRBV6-6, the J gene TRBJ2-1; the match to TRBD2 covers 13 bases. The CDR3 length is 16 residues. Germline loops: CDR1 MNHNY, CDR2 SVGAGI (reference sequence). Germline trimming cut 5 bases from V and 8 bases from J; bases unmatched to any gene: 9. CDR3 sequence (DNA): TGTGCCAGCAGTCCCCCCGGGACTAGCGGGACCCATGAGCAGTTCTTC. Protein sequence: CASSPPGTSGTHEQFF.

The chain has TRBV5-1 and TRBJ2-3; 11 bases fit TRBD2. V lost 3 bases to trimming and J lost 3 bases; unmatched junction nucleotides: 3. Germline V gene data show CDR1 as SGHRS and CDR2 as YFSETQ. CDR3 length: 15 residues. CDR3 DNA: TGCGCCAGCAGCTCCGGACTAGCGGGTACAGATACGCAGTATTTT. Translation: CASSSGLAGTDTQYF.

The chain links TRBV5-1 to TRBJ2-1; D is ambiguous. Germline lookup yields CDR1 SGHRS and CDR2 YFSETQ. The CDR3 contains 12 residues. The ends were cut back, 3 bases at V and 6 bases at J, with 7 bases in the middle. The CDR3 bases are TGCGCCAGCAGCTCAGAGTTCAATGAGCAGTTCTTC. Residues: CASSSEFNEQFF.

This chain connects TRBV19 to TRBJ1-5, with D unclear. The CDR3 runs 14 residues. Between the trimmed V and J ends, which lost 6 bases and 2 bases, there was a span of 11 bases. Per germline, CDR1 LNHDA and CDR2 SQIVND (reference sequence). For the CDR3, the DNA is TGTGCCAGTAGCCCGAAGAGGGGCAATCAGCCCCAGCATTTT. Translation gives CASSPKRGNQPQHF.

J is TRBJ2-1 and V is TRBV19, with a possible D match to TRBD2 (5 bases). Germline V gene sequence: CDR1 LNHDA, CDR2 SQIVND (reference sequence). The CDR3 contains 16 residues. V was clipped by 7 bases and J by 2 bases, with 18 bases between them. CDR3 loop: CASTPGAALTYNEQFF. CDR3 nucleotide sequence: TGTGCCAGTACCCCCGGAGCGGCCCTAACCTACAATGAGCAGTTCTTC.

The chain uses TRBV10-3 and TRBJ2-3; TRBD2 agrees at 9 bases. With 6 bases clipped from V and 1 base from J, the junction kept 5 bases outside the gene matches. The CDR3 is made up of 15 amino acids. Looked up from germline, CDR1 is ENHRY and CDR2 is SYGVKD. CDR3 DNA: TGTGCCATCAGCGGTAGCGGGAGTGGCACAGATACGCAGTATTTT. It specifies CAISGSGSGTDTQYF.